The T cell receptor (beta chain) described here comes from a study of T cell responses to AZD1222 COVID-19 vaccine. Study-level results: Repertoires were collected only later (after the peak T cell response had occurred). With dominance at 160-218 and 743-854, vaccine-associated CD4 TCRs spanned spike.

The assay was immunoSEQ multiplex PCR, and TCRdb's table has in-frame clones only and misses some. The sample gives 99,000 or so clones, roughly nine tenths of which show up once; 44% is in the top ten. As regards this clone: What it recognizes is unknown.

Sequences were derived from peripheral blood, sampled 28 days after the second AZD1222 dose. This TCR was sampled from an adult who received the AZD1222 COVID-19 vaccine.

This CDR3 reads CASSLITSGTEAFF. The DNA of the CDR3 is TGTGCCAGCAGTTTAATTACCAGCGGCACTGAAGCTTTCTTT. The chain carries TRBV28 and TRBJ1-1; no clear D gene. The CDR3 extends over 14 amino acids. Germline CDR1 reads MDHEN; CDR2 reads SYDVKM. V was trimmed by 2 bases and J by 4 bases, leaving 11 bases between them.